This TCR beta chain was observed in a study of Ad26.COV2.S vaccination and SARS-CoV-2 variants. Background on the study: Intramuscular Ad26.COV2.S doses were given once or twice, 56 days apart. Points from the study as a whole: Vaccine and placebo groups showed comparable non-spike TCR breadth. Spike-specific TCR breadth ran higher among vaccine recipients than placebo recipients.

To note about this clone: Its antigen is unknown.

Germline values: CDR1 MNHEY, CDR2 SMNVEV (reference sequence). Trimming took off 0 bases at V and 2 bases at J, with 12 bases between the two ends. The CDR3 loop spans 16 amino acids. Documented treatment: roughly 19 received Ad26.COV2.S at low or high dose, single or two shots; 5 received placebo; per-sample allocation not given. Day 63 after the first vaccine or placebo injection was the time point for sampling. Clones were read by immunoSEQ multiplex PCR, and TCRdb kept only the in-frame ones, dropping some. Seen here are 350,000 to 500,000 clones, roughly 89% observed once, and the top ten hold about 2.5%.

The receptor was derived from a person aged 18 to 59 who received the Ad26.COV2.S COVID-19 vaccine or a placebo. The rearrangement uses TRBV27 and TRBJ2-3; no firm D call. Source: peripheral blood, taken in a trial of Ad26.COV2.S vaccine versus placebo. CDR3 in DNA: TGTGCCAGCAGTTTATCGAAGGCAGAATTCACAGATACGCAGTATTTT. It encodes CASSLSKAEFTDTQYF.